The rows below give T cell receptor beta chains drawn from one sample of a study of vaccination effects on CD4 cells after COVID-19. The antigens these receptors bind are not known. Sequenced by immunoSEQ multiplex PCR; TCRdb stores in-frame clones only, minus some. The repertoire holds 25,000 or so clones, with approximately 71% as singletons. The source was CD4+ T cells from PBMCs cultured with HCoV-OC43 spike peptides, collected before COVID-19 vaccination. The receptors were sampled from a human donor who received a COVID-19 vaccine. Both conserved end residues are part of each CDR3. The D gene is left open where the match is weak. For some rows the clone size is stated as once, few or many, or as a class when expanded; others skip it.

>-|-|TRBV6-5|15|TRBJ1-2
CASSYRRTQNYGYTF
TGTGCCAGCAGCTATAGACGGACACAAAACTATGGCTACACCTTC
>-|-|TRBV18|14|TRBJ1-2
CASSLSAELIGYTF
TGTGCCAGCTCACTCTCAGCCGAGTTGATTGGCTACACCTTC
>-|TRBD1|TRBV19|17|TRBJ2-7
CASSIDVRDRGSTGQYF
TGTGCCAGTAGTATAGATGTCCGGGACAGGGGGAGTACAGGGCAGTACTTC
>few|TRBD2|TRBV4-2|15|TRBJ2-1
CASSQAGTSGREQFF
TGTGCCAGCAGCCAGGCCGGGACTAGCGGGAGAGAGCAGTTCTTC
>-|TRBD2|TRBV5-4|16|TRBJ2-1
CASSPRTSGRIGEQFF
TGTGCCAGCAGCCCCCGGACTAGCGGGAGAATCGGGGAGCAGTTCTTC
>-|TRBD2|TRBV9|14|TRBJ2-1
CASSGSGSLNEQFF
TGTGCCAGCAGCGGTAGCGGGAGTTTAAACGAGCAGTTCTTC
>once|TRBD2|TRBV6-5|15|TRBJ2-3
CASSRIAGLADTQYF
TGTGCCAGCAGTCGGATAGCGGGGCTGGCAGATACGCAGTATTTT
>-|TRBD2|TRBV27|16|TRBJ2-4
CASSSPSGRAKNIQYF
TGTGCCAGCAGTTCACCTAGCGGGAGAGCCAAAAACATTCAGTACTTC
>-|TRBD1|TRBV14|15|TRBJ1-6
CASRQAGTGYFTLHF
TGTGCCAGCAGGCAGGCGGGGACAGGATACTTCACCCTCCACTTT
>-|-|TRBV18|13|TRBJ1-1
CASSPQPETEAFF
TGTGCCAGCTCACCACAGCCCGAGACTGAAGCTTTCTTT
>once|-|TRBV6-5|15|TRBJ1-3
CASIYGGPSGNTIYF
TGTGCCAGCATTTATGGGGGCCCCTCTGGAAACACCATATATTTT
>-|-|TRBV3-1/TRBV3-2|15|TRBJ2-5
CASSPSFSGRETQYF
TGTGCCAGCAGCCCCTCTTTCTCCGGGCGGGAGACCCAGTACTTC
>few|-|TRBV19|16|TRBJ1-4
CASRVRLGLRDEKLFF
TGTGCCAGTCGAGTCCGGCTGGGGCTTCGGGATGAAAAACTGTTTTTT
>once|TRBD1|TRBV28|15|TRBJ1-5
CASSTGTGRYQPQHF
TGTGCCAGCAGCACCGGGACAGGGAGGTATCAGCCCCAGCATTTT
>once|TRBD2|TRBV15|18|TRBJ2-4
CATSSGLAGTLAKNIQYF
TGTGCCACCAGCAGTGGACTAGCGGGGACCCTAGCCAAAAACATTCAGTACTTC
>-|-|TRBV11-3|18|TRBJ2-1
CASSLDQGGTGTTNEQFF
TGTGCCAGCAGCTTAGATCAGGGAGGGACAGGTACCACCAATGAGCAGTTCTTC
>once|TRBD1|TRBV11-3|16|TRBJ1-1
CASSYTGTGRDTEAFF
TGTGCCAGCAGCTACACCGGGACAGGGAGGGACACTGAAGCTTTCTTT
>few|-|TRBV27|18|TRBJ2-2
CASSLSSWALTNTGELFF
TGTGCCAGCAGTTTATCCTCTTGGGCTCTCACGAACACCGGGGAGCTGTTTTTT
>-|TRBD1|TRBV11-2|15|TRBJ2-7
CASSLAGTGPYEQYF
TGTGCCAGCAGCTTAGCCGGGACAGGGCCCTACGAGCAGTACTTC
>once|-|TRBV10-3|14|TRBJ1-2
CAISAAGAAYGYTF
TGTGCCATCAGTGCGGCAGGGGCGGCTTATGGCTACACCTTC
>-|-|TRBV7-2|13|TRBJ2-7
CASSLAGLNEQYF
TGTGCCAGCAGCTTAGCAGGGCTCAACGAGCAGTACTTC
>few|TRBD1|TRBV28|15|TRBJ1-6
CASTLLGQANSPLHF
TGTGCCAGCACTCTCTTAGGACAGGCTAATTCACCCCTCCACTTT
>once|-|TRBV6-5|14|TRBJ2-7
CASSRTPGGYEQYF
TGTGCCAGCAGCCGTACCCCTGGAGGCTACGAGCAGTACTTC
>-|-|TRBV21-1|17|TRBJ2-1
CASSKAGDLITDNEQFF
TGTGCCAGCAGCAAAGCGGGGGATCTAATCACTGACAATGAGCAGTTCTTC
>few|TRBD2|TRBV15|17|TRBJ2-1
CATSRDRRESYYNEQFF
TGTGCCACCAGCAGAGATCGGCGGGAGAGTTACTACAATGAGCAGTTCTTC
>-|-|TRBV5-4|16|TRBJ1-4
CASSLDGPGGNEKLFF
TGTGCCAGCAGCTTGGACGGGCCGGGGGGAAATGAAAAACTGTTTTTT
>-|-|TRBV19|16|TRBJ2-5
CASSIETGRLGETQYF
TGTGCCAGTAGTATAGAAACAGGGAGGCTAGGGGAGACCCAGTACTTC
>-|TRBD1|TRBV2|14|TRBJ1-6
CASSERTGRSPLHF
TGTGCCAGCAGTGAAAGGACAGGGCGATCACCCCTCCACTTT
>-|TRBD1|TRBV29-1|16|TRBJ1-2
CSVEDTLRGPNYGYTF
TGCAGCGTTGAAGATACCCTAAGGGGGCCTAACTATGGCTACACCTTC
>-|TRBD1|TRBV7-2|12|TRBJ2-5
CASSVDRGTQYF
TGTGCCAGCAGCGTAGACAGGGGGACCCAGTACTTC
>-|-|TRBV4-1|18|TRBJ2-1
CASSPLTPRFLSYNEQFF
TGCGCCAGCAGCCCACTCACCCCGCGATTCCTCTCCTACAATGAGCAGTTCTTC
>-|TRBD1|TRBV24-1|13|TRBJ1-1
CATGQGVITEAFF
TGTGCCACGGGACAGGGGGTGATTACTGAAGCTTTCTTT
>-|TRBD1|TRBV19|15|TRBJ2-5
CASRSGQGVVETQYF
TGTGCCAGTAGGTCAGGACAGGGGGTTGTAGAGACCCAGTACTTC
>-|-|TRBV6-1|14|TRBJ2-7
CASSELVRPYEQYF
TGTGCCAGCAGTGAATTGGTGCGGCCGTACGAGCAGTACTTC